The clone carrying this TCR beta chain has a single count. This entry is derived from a study of blood T cell repertoires in COVID-19. Study-wide context: COVID-19 samples, acute and convalescent, were from the United States, Italy and Spain. In each case, the material was cDNA or gDNA derived from T cells, B-cell-depleted T cells, or PBMCs.

How the authors handled the data: Reference gene primer amplification yielded estimated nucleated cell counts. Method: immunoSEQ multiplex PCR; TCRdb's copy keeps in-frame clones and lacks some. That table is the source of V, J and clone size, and D and trimming were worked out from the DNA. The sample gives 150,000 to 200,000 clones, more than 60% of which show up once; about 7.8% is in the top ten. This clonotype was sampled from a man in his 60s with acute or convalescent COVID-19. The sample comprised peripheral blood.

CDR3 loop: CASSYGGDGGELFF. CDR3 DNA sequence: TGTGCCAGCAGCTACGGCGGGGATGGCGGGGAGCTGTTTTTT. This chain joins TRBV7-3 and TRBJ2-2, with D tentatively TRBD2 (6 bases). This CDR3 has 14 amino acids. CDR1 is SGHTA and CDR2 is FQGTGA in the germline V gene. With 4 bases removed from V and 7 bases from J, the gap between germline ends came to 13 bases.